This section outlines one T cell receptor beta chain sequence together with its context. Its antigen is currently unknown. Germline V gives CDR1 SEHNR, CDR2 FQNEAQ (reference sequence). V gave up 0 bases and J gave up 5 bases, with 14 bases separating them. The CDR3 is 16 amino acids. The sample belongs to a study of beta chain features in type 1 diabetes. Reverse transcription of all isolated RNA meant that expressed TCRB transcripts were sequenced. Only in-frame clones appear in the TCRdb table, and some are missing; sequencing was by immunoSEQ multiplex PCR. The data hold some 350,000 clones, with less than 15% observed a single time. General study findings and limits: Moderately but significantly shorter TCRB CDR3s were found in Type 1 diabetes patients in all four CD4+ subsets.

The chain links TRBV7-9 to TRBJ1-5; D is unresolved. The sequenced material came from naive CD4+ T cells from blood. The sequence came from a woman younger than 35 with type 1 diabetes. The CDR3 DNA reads TGTGCCAGCAGCTTAGCGGAGGTCCCGGGCCATCAGCCCCAGCATTTT. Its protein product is CASSLAEVPGHQPQHF.